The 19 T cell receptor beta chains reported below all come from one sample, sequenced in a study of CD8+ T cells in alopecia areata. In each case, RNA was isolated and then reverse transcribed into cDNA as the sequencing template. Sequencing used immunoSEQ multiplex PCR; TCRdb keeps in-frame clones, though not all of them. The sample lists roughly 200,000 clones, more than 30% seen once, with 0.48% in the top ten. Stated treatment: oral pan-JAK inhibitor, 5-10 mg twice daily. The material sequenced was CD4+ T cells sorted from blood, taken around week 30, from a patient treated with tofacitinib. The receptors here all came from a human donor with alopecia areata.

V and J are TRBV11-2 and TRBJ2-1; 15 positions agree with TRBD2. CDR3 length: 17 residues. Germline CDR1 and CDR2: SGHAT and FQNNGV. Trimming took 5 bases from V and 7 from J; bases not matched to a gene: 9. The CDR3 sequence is CASSPGLAGGPINEQFF. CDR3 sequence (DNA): TGTGCCAGCAGCCCCGGACTAGCGGGAGGGCCGATAAATGAGCAGTTCTTC.

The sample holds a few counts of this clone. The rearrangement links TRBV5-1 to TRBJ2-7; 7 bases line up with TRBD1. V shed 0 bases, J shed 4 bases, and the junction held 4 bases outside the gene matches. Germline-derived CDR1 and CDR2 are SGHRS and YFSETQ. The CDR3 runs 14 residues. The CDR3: CASSLDRGNYEQYF. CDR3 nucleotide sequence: TGCGCCAGCAGCTTGGACAGGGGTAATTACGAGCAGTACTTC.

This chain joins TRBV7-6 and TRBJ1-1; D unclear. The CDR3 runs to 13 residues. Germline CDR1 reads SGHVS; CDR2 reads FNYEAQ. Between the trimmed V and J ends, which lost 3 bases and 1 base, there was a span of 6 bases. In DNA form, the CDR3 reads TGTGCCAGCAGCTTCGACACGAACACTGAAGCTTTCTTT. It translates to CASSFDTNTEAFF.

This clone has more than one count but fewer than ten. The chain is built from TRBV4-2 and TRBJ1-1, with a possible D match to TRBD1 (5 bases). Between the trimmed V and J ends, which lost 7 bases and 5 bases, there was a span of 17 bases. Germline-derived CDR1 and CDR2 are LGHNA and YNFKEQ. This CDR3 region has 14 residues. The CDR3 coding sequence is TGTGCCAGCACCTCCCGGCAGGGAGAGACTGAAGCTTTCTTT. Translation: CASTSRQGETEAFF.

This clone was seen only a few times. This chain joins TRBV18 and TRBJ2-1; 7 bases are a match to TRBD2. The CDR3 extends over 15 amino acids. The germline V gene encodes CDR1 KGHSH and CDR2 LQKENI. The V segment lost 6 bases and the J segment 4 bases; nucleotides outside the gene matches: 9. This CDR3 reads CASSPSGSGYNEQFF. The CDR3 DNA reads TGTGCCAGCTCCCCCTCTGGTAGCGGGTACAATGAGCAGTTCTTC.

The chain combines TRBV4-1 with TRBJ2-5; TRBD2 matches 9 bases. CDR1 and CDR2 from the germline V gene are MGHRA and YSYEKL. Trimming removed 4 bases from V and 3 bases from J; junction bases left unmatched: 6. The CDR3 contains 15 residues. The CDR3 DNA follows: TGCGCCAGCAGCCCGTACCAGCGGGGGGAAGAGACCCAGTACTTC. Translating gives CASSPYQRGEETQYF.

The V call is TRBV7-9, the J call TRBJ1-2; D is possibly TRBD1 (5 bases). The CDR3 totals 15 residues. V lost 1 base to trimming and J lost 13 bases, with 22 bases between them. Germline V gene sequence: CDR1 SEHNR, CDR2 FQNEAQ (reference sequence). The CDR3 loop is CASSLELPGSKRSTF. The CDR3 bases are TGTGCCAGCAGCTTAGAGCTTCCAGGGTCGAAGAGGTCCACCTTC.

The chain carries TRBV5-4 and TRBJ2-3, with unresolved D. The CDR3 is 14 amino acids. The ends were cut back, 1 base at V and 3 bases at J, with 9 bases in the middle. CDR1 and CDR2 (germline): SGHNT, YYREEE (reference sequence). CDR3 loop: CASSLPDMTDTQYF. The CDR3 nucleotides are TGTGCCAGCAGCTTGCCGGATATGACAGATACGCAGTATTTT. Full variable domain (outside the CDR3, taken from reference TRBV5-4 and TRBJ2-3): ETGVTQSPTHLIKTRGQQVTLRCSSQSGHNTVSWYQQALGQGPQFIFQYYREEENGRGNFPPRFSGLQFPNYSSELNVNALELDDSALYLCASSLPDMTDTQYFGPGTRLTVL.

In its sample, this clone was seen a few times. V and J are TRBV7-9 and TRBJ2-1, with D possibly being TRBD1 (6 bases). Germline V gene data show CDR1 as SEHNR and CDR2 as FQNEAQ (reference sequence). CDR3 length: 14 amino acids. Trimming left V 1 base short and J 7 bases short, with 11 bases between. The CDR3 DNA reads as TGTGCCAGCAGCTTAGTAACAGGGAGAAATGAGCAGTTCTTC. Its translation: CASSLVTGRNEQFF. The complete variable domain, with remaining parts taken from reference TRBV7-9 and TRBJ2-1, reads DTGVSQNPRHKITKRGQNVTFRCDPISEHNRLYWYRQTLGQGPEFLTYFQNEAQLEKSRLLSDRFSAERPKGSFSTLEIQRTEQGDSAMYLCASSLVTGRNEQFFGPGTRLTVL.

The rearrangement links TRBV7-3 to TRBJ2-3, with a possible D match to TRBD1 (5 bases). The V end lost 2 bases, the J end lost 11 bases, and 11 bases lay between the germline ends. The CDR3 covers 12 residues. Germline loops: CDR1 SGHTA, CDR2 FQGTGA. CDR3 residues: CASSLQQGEQYF. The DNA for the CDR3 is TGTGCCAGCAGCTTACAGCAAGGGGAGCAGTATTTT. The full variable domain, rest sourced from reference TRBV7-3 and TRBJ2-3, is GAGVSQTPSNKVTEKGKYVELRCDPISGHTALYWYRQSLGQGPEFLIYFQGTGAADDSGLPNDRFFAVRPEGSVSTLKIQRTERGDSAVYLCASSLQQGEQYFGPGTRLTVL.

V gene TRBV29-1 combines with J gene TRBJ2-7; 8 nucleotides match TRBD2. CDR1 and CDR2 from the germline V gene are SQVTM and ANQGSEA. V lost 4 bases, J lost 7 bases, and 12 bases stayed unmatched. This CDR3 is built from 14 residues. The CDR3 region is CSVATSGHTREQYF. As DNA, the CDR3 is TGCAGCGTTGCTACTAGCGGCCACACAAGGGAGCAGTACTTC.

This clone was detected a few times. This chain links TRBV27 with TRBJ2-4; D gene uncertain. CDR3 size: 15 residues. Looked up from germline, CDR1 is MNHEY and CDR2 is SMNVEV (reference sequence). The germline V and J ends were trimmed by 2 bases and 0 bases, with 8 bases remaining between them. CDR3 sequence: CASSLGAGAKNIQYF. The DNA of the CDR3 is TGTGCCAGCAGTTTAGGTGCCGGAGCCAAAAACATTCAGTACTTC.

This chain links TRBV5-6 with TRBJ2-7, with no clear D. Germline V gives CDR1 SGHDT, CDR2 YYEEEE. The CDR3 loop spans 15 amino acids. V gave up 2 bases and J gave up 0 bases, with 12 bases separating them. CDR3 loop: CASSLGPRISYEQYF. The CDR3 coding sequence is TGTGCCAGCAGCTTAGGACCACGCATCTCCTACGAGCAGTACTTC.

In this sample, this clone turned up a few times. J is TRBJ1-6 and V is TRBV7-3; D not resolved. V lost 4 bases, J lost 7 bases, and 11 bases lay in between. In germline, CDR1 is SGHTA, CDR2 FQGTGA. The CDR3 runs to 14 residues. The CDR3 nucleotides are TGTGCCAGCAGCTCCGGGTCACCGAATTCACCCCTCCACTTT. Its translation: CASSSGSPNSPLHF. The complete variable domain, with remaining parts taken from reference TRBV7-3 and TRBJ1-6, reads GAGVSQTPSNKVTEKGKYVELRCDPISGHTALYWYRQSLGQGPEFLIYFQGTGAADDSGLPNDRFFAVRPEGSVSTLKIQRTERGDSAVYLCASSSGSPNSPLHFGNGTRLTVT.

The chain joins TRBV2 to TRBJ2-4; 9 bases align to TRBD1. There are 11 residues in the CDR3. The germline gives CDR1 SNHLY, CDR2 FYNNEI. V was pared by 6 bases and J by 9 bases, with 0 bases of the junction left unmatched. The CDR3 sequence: CASRDRGIQYF. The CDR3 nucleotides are TGTGCCAGCAGGGACAGGGGCATTCAGTACTTC.

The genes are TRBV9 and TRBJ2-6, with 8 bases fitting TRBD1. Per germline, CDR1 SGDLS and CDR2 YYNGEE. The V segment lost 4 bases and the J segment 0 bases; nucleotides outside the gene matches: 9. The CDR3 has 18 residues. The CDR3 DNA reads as TGTGCCAGCAGCCCAGGAGGACAGGGCGTCTCTGGGGCCAACGTCCTGACTTTC. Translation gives CASSPGGQGVSGANVLTF.

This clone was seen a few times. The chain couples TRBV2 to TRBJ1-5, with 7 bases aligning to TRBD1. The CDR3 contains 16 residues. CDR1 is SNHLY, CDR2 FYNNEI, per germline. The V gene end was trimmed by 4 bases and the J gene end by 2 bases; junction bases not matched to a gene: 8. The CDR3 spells CASSARQGVGNQPQHF. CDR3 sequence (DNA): TGTGCCAGCAGTGCCCGACAGGGAGTGGGCAATCAGCCCCAGCATTTT.

The CDR3 sequence: CASSPIPGQGFYEQYF. The CDR3 nucleotides read TGCGCCAGCAGCCCTATTCCGGGACAGGGGTTTTACGAGCAGTACTTC. The rearrangement links TRBV4-1 to TRBJ2-7, with 10 bases matching TRBD1. CDR3 length: 16 residues. The V gene's germline CDR1 is MGHRA and CDR2 YSYEKL. After removal of 4 bases from V and 4 bases from J, the junction contained 10 bases not matched to a gene.

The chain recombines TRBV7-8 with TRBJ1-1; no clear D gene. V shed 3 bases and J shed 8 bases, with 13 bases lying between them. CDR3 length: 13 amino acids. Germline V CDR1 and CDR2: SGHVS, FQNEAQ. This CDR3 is CASSLIDKHEAFF. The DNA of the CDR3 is TGTGCCAGCAGCTTGATCGACAAACACGAAGCTTTCTTT.